The 17 T cell receptor beta chains in this list originate from one sample, sequenced in a study of CD8 T cells in Susac syndrome. A quantity of about 0.5 to 1 ug RNA underwent reverse transcription using random hexamers. MiXCR was run by TCRdb on the immunoSEQ multiplex PCR reads, yielding one entry per CDR3 protein. This repertoire shows about 300,000 distinct CDR3 sequences, 75% to 90% found once; its top ten account for approximately 0.18%. The material sequenced was CD8+ T cells from PBMCs. These receptors came from a human donor with multiple sclerosis.

The rearrangement uses TRBV5-1 and TRBJ2-1, with 9 bases fitting TRBD1. CDR3 length equals 16 residues. The germline CDR1 and CDR2 sequences are SGHRS and YFSETQ. Germline trimming cut 3 bases from V and 4 bases from J; bases unmatched to any gene: 8. CDR3 loop: CASSYGGQGIYNEQFF. Here the CDR3 DNA reads TGCGCCAGCAGCTACGGAGGACAGGGGATTTACAATGAGCAGTTCTTC.

This clonotype was counted a few times. This chain joins TRBV7-9 and TRBJ2-7; unclear D gene. The CDR3 extends over 14 amino acids. With 0 bases removed from V and 1 base from J, the gap between germline ends came to 7 bases. Germline V gene data show CDR1 as SEHNR and CDR2 as FQNEAQ (reference sequence). CDR3 in DNA: TGTGCCAGCAGCTTAGCGAAGGCGTCCTACGAGCAGTACTTC. This gives the protein CASSLAKASYEQYF.

This chain joins TRBV20-1 and TRBJ2-1, with a possible D match to TRBD2 (6 bases). With 6 bases removed from V and 0 bases from J, the gap between germline ends came to 9 bases. The CDR3 consists of 13 residues. Germline CDR1 and CDR2: DFQATT and SNEGSKA (reference sequence). CDR3: CSAREVSYNEQFF. The CDR3 nucleotides are TGCAGTGCCAGGGAGGTCTCCTACAATGAGCAGTTCTTC.

V usage is TRBV7-2 and J usage is TRBJ2-5; D gene ambiguous. The CDR3 loop spans 15 amino acids. With 5 bases removed from V and 5 bases from J, the gap between germline ends came to 18 bases. Germline CDR1 reads SGHTA; CDR2 reads FQGNSA. The CDR3 loop reads CASSNQRISGETQYF. In nucleotides, the CDR3 is TGTGCCAGCAGCAATCAGCGAATCAGTGGGGAGACCCAGTACTTC.

This clonotype showed up just once. This sequence joins TRBV2 and TRBJ2-2; possible D gene TRBD1, 6 bases. Germline V lookup: CDR1 SNHLY, CDR2 FYNNEI. The CDR3 is 14 amino acids. Trimming left V 5 bases short and J 2 bases short, with 9 bases between. The DNA for the CDR3 is TGTGCCAGCAGTTCACAGGGCAACACCGGGGAGCTGTTTTTT. It is translated as CASSSQGNTGELFF.

This clonotype was counted once. CDR3 region: CASSPTWGLADMSSYNEQFF. The CDR3 DNA is TGTGCCAGCAGCCCCACCTGGGGACTAGCGGACATGAGCTCCTACAATGAGCAGTTCTTC. The V call is TRBV9, the J call TRBJ2-1, with 11 positions matching TRBD2. Germline values: CDR1 SGDLS, CDR2 YYNGEE. Trimming removed 4 bases from V and 0 bases from J; junction bases left unmatched: 15. The CDR3 loop spans 20 amino acids.

This chain connects TRBV20-1 to TRBJ2-7; D not resolved. Trimming took 0 bases from V and 1 from J, leaving 16 bases between them. CDR1 is DFQATT and CDR2 is SNEGSKA in the germline V gene (reference sequence). This CDR3 comprises 16 residues. In DNA form, the CDR3 reads TGCAGTGCTAGAGATCTGGCCCTGCCAGTATCCTACGAGCAGTACTTC. Protein sequence: CSARDLALPVSYEQYF.

The chain recombines TRBV18 with TRBJ1-1; D is uncertain. The length of the CDR3 is 13 residues. V was clipped by 3 bases and J by 4 bases, with 9 bases between them. Germline assignment: CDR1 KGHSH and CDR2 LQKENI. The CDR3 nucleotides are TGTGCCAGCTCACCTGGATTTGGCACTGAAGCTTTCTTT. Translated: CASSPGFGTEAFF.

The V gene is TRBV2, the J gene TRBJ2-3; the match to TRBD1 covers 8 bases. The junction had 10 bases not matched to a gene; V was cut back by 6 bases and J by 2 bases. This CDR3 is built from 16 residues. The germline CDR1 and CDR2 sequences are SNHLY and FYNNEI. CDR3: CASRETGAIATDTQYF. The CDR3 DNA reads TGTGCCAGCAGGGAGACAGGGGCTATCGCCACAGATACGCAGTATTTT. The whole variable domain, remainder taken from reference TRBV2 and TRBJ2-3, is EPEVTQTPSHQVTQMGQEVILRCVPISNHLYFYWYRQILGQKVEFLVSFYNNEISEKSEIFDDQFSVERPDGSNFTLKIRSTKLEDSAMYFCASRETGAIATDTQYFGPGTRLTVL.

The chain has TRBV5-1 and TRBJ2-7; a possible D gene is TRBD2 (6 bases). Germline V gene data show CDR1 as SGHRS and CDR2 as YFSETQ. The CDR3 extends over 11 amino acids. V lost 4 bases, J lost 7 bases, and 9 bases lay in between. This CDR3 is CASSRGWEQYF. For the CDR3, the DNA is TGCGCCAGCAGCCGGGGGTGGGAGCAGTACTTC.

V gene TRBV12-3 or TRBV12-4 combines with J gene TRBJ2-1; 13 nucleotides align to TRBD2. J lost 7 bases, V lost 6 bases, and 6 bases had no gene match. This CDR3 is built from 15 residues. CDR3 DNA: TGTGCCAGCAGCCCACTAGCGGGGGGGCGTAATGAGCAGTTCTTC. This translates into CASSPLAGGRNEQFF.

This clonotype showed up just a few times. The chain links TRBV7-2 to TRBJ2-6, with D unresolved. The length of the CDR3 is 12 residues. Trimming stripped 2 bases from V and 6 bases from J, with 2 bases between. The germline gives CDR1 SGHTA, CDR2 FQGNSA. CDR3 protein: CASSLMANVLTF. The CDR3 DNA follows: TGTGCCAGCAGCTTAATGGCCAACGTCCTGACTTTC.

The chain links TRBV20-1 to TRBJ2-1, with TRBD2 matching 7 bases. The germline V gene has CDR1 DFQATT and CDR2 SNEGSKA (reference sequence). V lost 0 bases to trimming and J lost 5 bases; unmatched junction nucleotides: 7. This CDR3 is built from 15 residues. The CDR3 reads CSARDPQRGNNEQFF. The CDR3, as DNA: TGCAGTGCTAGAGATCCCCAGCGGGGCAACAATGAGCAGTTCTTC.

This clonotype appeared a single time. This chain connects TRBV27 to TRBJ2-7; TRBD2 aligns across 7 bases. The CDR3 loop spans 14 amino acids. V was pared by 6 bases and J by 6 bases, with 11 bases of the junction left unmatched. The germline gives CDR1 MNHEY, CDR2 SMNVEV (reference sequence). The DNA of the CDR3 is TGTGCCAGCAGCGGGGGGAATCTCCTCTCCGAGCAGTACTTC. Translation: CASSGGNLLSEQYF.

The chain links TRBV3-1 to TRBJ1-1, with 10 positions matching TRBD1. Per germline, CDR1 LGHDT and CDR2 YNNKEL (reference sequence). The ends lost 4 bases at V and 1 base at J; junction bases unmatched: 3. The CDR3 length is 15 residues. The CDR3 region is CASSPGQGPNTEAFF. DNA of the CDR3: TGTGCCAGCAGCCCGGGACAGGGGCCGAACACTGAAGCTTTCTTT.

The chain couples TRBV3-1 to TRBJ1-6; TRBD1 is a possible D gene (6 bases). V gave up 2 bases and J gave up 15 bases, with 20 bases separating them. The CDR3 extends over 15 amino acids. Germline loops: CDR1 LGHDT, CDR2 YNNKEL (reference sequence). CDR3 in amino acids: CASSQSFDRPGHLHF. For the CDR3, the DNA is TGTGCCAGCAGCCAATCCTTCGACAGGCCCGGGCACCTCCACTTT.

V gene TRBV19 combines with J gene TRBJ2-4; D remains ambiguous. V lost 4 bases, J lost 1 base, and 5 bases lay in between. Germline V lookup: CDR1 LNHDA, CDR2 SQIVND (reference sequence). This CDR3 comprises 13 residues. The CDR3 nucleotides read TGTGCCAGTAGTACGGAGGCCAAAAACATTCAGTACTTC. Residues: CASSTEAKNIQYF.